Below, 26 T cell receptor beta chains from the same sample are listed, as sequenced in a study of CD8+CD57+ T cells in acquired aplastic anemia. Researchers used genomic DNA as the template to profile TCR beta VDJ and CDR3. TCRdb re-derived calls from the reads in MiXCR, one entry per CDR3 protein. The sample includes under 75,000 distinct CDR3 sequences, roughly half of them seen just once. The sequencing sample was made of sorted CD4+, CD8+, or CD8+CD57+ T cells (not recorded which) from PBMCs. These receptors all come from a human donor in good health, serving as a control.

The CDR3 is CASSTYGLPGNTIYF. The CDR3 DNA is TGTGCCAGCAGCACCTACGGACTCCCTGGAAACACCATATATTTT. V gene TRBV7-8 combines with J gene TRBJ1-3; D is uncertain. CDR3 size: 15 residues. V lost 5 bases and J 2 bases, leaving 13 bases between the germline ends. The V gene's germline CDR1 is SGHVS and CDR2 FQNEAQ.

This clonotype was detected ten times or more. This sequence joins TRBV27 and TRBJ2-1, with 7 bases matching TRBD2. CDR3 size: 14 residues. The junction had 4 bases not matched to a gene; V was cut back by 4 bases and J by 4 bases. Germline V CDR1 and CDR2: MNHEY, SMNVEV (reference sequence). CDR3 in DNA: TGTGCCAGCAGTTCGGGGACTAATTACAATGAGCAGTTCTTC. Encoded protein: CASSSGTNYNEQFF.

The gene calls are TRBV10-3 and TRBJ2-7; TRBD1 aligns across 7 bases. V lost 6 bases to trimming and J lost 7 bases; unmatched junction nucleotides: 6. The CDR3 sequence is 12 residues long. Per the germline V gene, CDR1 is ENHRY and CDR2 is SYGVKD. The CDR3 DNA is TGTGCCATCAGCCGACAGGGTGGGGAGCAGTACTTC. As protein: CAISRQGGEQYF.

This clonotype has just a few counts. V and J are TRBV9 and TRBJ2-2, with D unresolved. Germline CDR1 and CDR2: SGDLS and YYNGEE. V lost 4 bases to trimming and J lost 6 bases, with 7 bases between them. The length of the CDR3 is 12 residues. CDR3 nucleotide sequence: TGTGCCAGCAGCCAACGGCCCGGGGAGCTGTTTTTT. Translated: CASSQRPGELFF.

Many counts were recorded for this clonotype. V usage is TRBV7-3 and J usage is TRBJ2-1, with D possibly matching TRBD1 (5 bases). CDR1 and CDR2 from the germline V gene are SGHTA and FQGTGA. The ends were cut back, 5 bases at V and 1 base at J, with 12 bases in the middle. This CDR3 is built from 15 residues. The CDR3: CASSRLAGSYNEQFF. CDR3 coding DNA: TGTGCCAGCAGCCGCTTGGCAGGGTCCTACAATGAGCAGTTCTTC.

The chain is built from TRBV12-3 or TRBV12-4 and TRBJ1-1; perhaps TRBD1 as D (6 bases). The CDR3 totals 14 residues. Trimming left V 7 bases short and J 0 bases short, with 12 bases between. CDR3 region: CASNPTGMNTEAFF. The CDR3 DNA reads as TGTGCCAGCAACCCTACAGGGATGAACACTGAAGCTTTCTTT.

Written as DNA, the CDR3 is TGTGCCACCAGTGATCAGACTTACACTGAAGCTTTCTTT. Protein product: CATSDQTYTEAFF. This sequence joins TRBV24-1 and TRBJ1-1, with D uncertain. Germline V gene sequence: CDR1 KGHDR, CDR2 SFDVKD. There are 13 residues in the CDR3. The V end lost 3 bases, the J end lost 3 bases, and 7 bases lay between the germline ends.

The chain employs TRBV2 and TRBJ2-1; D unresolved. The germline V gene encodes CDR1 SNHLY and CDR2 FYNNEI. V dropped 4 bases and J dropped 7 bases, with 8 bases sitting between them. The CDR3 contains 12 residues. This CDR3 is CASSGGRNEQFF. CDR3 nucleotides: TGTGCCAGCAGTGGGGGAAGAAATGAGCAGTTCTTC.

This chain connects TRBV19 to TRBJ1-1; D uncertain. CDR1 and CDR2 from the germline V gene are LNHDA and SQIVND (reference sequence). V was clipped by 3 bases and J by 8 bases, with 13 bases between them. This CDR3 has 13 residues. The CDR3 sequence is CASSMGPGREAFF. The CDR3 DNA is TGTGCCAGTAGTATGGGCCCCGGGAGGGAAGCTTTCTTT.

The chain combines TRBV15 with TRBJ2-7, with D unresolved. CDR1 LNHNV and CDR2 YYDKDF come from the germline V gene (reference sequence). V was cut by 0 bases and J by 0 bases, with 9 bases left in between. This CDR3 has 15 amino acids. In DNA, the CDR3 is TGTGCCACCAGCAGAGAAACAGCAAGCTCCTACGAGCAGTACTTC. Its translation: CATSRETASSYEQYF.

This chain connects TRBV10-2 to TRBJ2-7, with D possibly being TRBD1 (6 bases). This CDR3 spans 12 amino acids. Germline CDR1 is WSHSY and CDR2 is SAAADI. V shed 6 bases and J shed 2 bases, with 8 bases lying between them. CDR3 sequence reads: CASSTGPYEQYF. The CDR3 DNA follows: TGCGCCAGCAGCACAGGGCCCTACGAGCAGTACTTC.

This clonotype was counted ten times or more. The rearrangement uses TRBV4-2 and TRBJ2-3; TRBD1 matches at 9 bases. The CDR3 extends over 18 amino acids. V gave up 0 bases and J gave up 4 bases; unmatched junction bases: 11. Germline CDR1 reads LGHNA; CDR2 reads YNFKEQ. CDR3: CASSQERIGTGTADTQYF. Written as DNA, the CDR3 is TGTGCCAGCAGCCAAGAAAGGATAGGGACAGGGACCGCAGATACGCAGTATTTT.

J is TRBJ1-2 and V is TRBV2; tentative D call: TRBD1 (5 bases). The CDR3 loop spans 15 amino acids. Germline values: CDR1 SNHLY, CDR2 FYNNEI. V lost 11 bases to trimming and J lost 0 bases, with 19 bases between them. The CDR3 is CAGSNPGPANYGYTF. CDR3 nucleotide sequence: TGTGCCGGATCCAACCCGGGACCAGCTAACTATGGCTACACCTTC.

The table lists this clonotype with many counts. The chain uses TRBV6-5 and TRBJ2-1; TRBD1 matches 9 bases. Germline V gives CDR1 MNHEY, CDR2 SVGAGI. The CDR3 is 14 amino acids. Trimming took 5 bases from V and 5 from J; bases not matched to a gene: 4. CDR3 sequence reads: CASSHRGLNNEQFF. The CDR3 nucleotides are TGTGCCAGCAGTCACAGGGGGCTAAACAATGAGCAGTTCTTC.

V usage is TRBV19 and J usage is TRBJ1-2; 9 bases fit TRBD1. The germline gives CDR1 LNHDA, CDR2 SQIVND (reference sequence). Losses at the gene ends were 9 bases for V and 4 bases for J; bases not matched to a gene: 15. CDR3 length: 16 amino acids. The DNA of the CDR3 is TGTGCCAGCCAGTACTGGGTACAGGGGGCAAGCTATGGCTACACCTTC. This codes for CASQYWVQGASYGYTF.

This rearrangement joins TRBV2 to TRBJ2-1; TRBD2 matches 11 bases. CDR1 is SNHLY, CDR2 FYNNEI, per germline. The CDR3 runs to 16 residues. Trimming took 6 bases from V and 3 from J; bases not matched to a gene: 7. The CDR3 sequence is CASRYSGGAVYNEQFF. CDR3 DNA: TGTGCCAGCAGGTATAGCGGGGGGGCGGTCTACAATGAGCAGTTCTTC.

The chain employs TRBV15 and TRBJ1-4; no clear D. The germline CDR1 and CDR2 sequences are LNHNV and YYDKDF (reference sequence). The CDR3 totals 15 residues. Trimming removed 1 base at V and 8 bases at J, with 14 bases between. This CDR3 is CATSRVAGLGEKLFF. CDR3 bases: TGTGCCACCAGCAGAGTGGCAGGTCTCGGAGAAAAACTGTTTTTT.

The chain links TRBV24-1 to TRBJ1-1; TRBD1 is a possible D gene (6 bases). The CDR3 extends over 13 amino acids. Trimming left V 7 bases short and J 6 bases short, with 14 bases between. The V gene's germline CDR1 is KGHDR and CDR2 SFDVKD. The CDR3 loop reads CATRQGGSSEAFF. The CDR3 coding sequence is TGTGCCACCAGACAGGGAGGTAGCTCTGAAGCTTTCTTT.

The V call is TRBV29-1, the J call TRBJ1-1; 7 nucleotides agree with TRBD1. The CDR3 extends over 12 amino acids. The V segment lost 8 bases and the J segment 3 bases; nucleotides outside the gene matches: 6. Germline V gene data show CDR1 as SQVTM and CDR2 as ANQGSEA. The CDR3 DNA reads TGCAGCTTAGGGGGCGCGGACACTGAAGCTTTCTTT. This sequence encodes CSLGGADTEAFF.

The sample holds a few counts of this clonotype. This sequence may be a read error, since a much larger clone differs from it by one base. The chain carries TRBV12-3 or TRBV12-4 and TRBJ2-2; the D gene is possibly TRBD2 (6 bases). The CDR3 consists of 15 residues. The CDR3 bases are TGTGCCAGCAGTTTAGTCCTAGCGAACACCGGGGAGCCGTTTTTT. Amino acid sequence: CASSLVLANTGEPFF.

This clonotype has at least ten counts. The V gene is TRBV14, the J gene TRBJ2-3; D gene ambiguous. Germline assignment: CDR1 SGHDN and CDR2 FVKESK. The CDR3 runs to 13 residues. With 1 base removed from V and 7 bases from J, the gap between germline ends came to 9 bases. This CDR3 is CASSQGSDYTQYF. In DNA form, the CDR3 reads TGTGCCAGCAGCCAAGGGTCCGATTATACGCAGTATTTT.

J is TRBJ2-7 and V is TRBV20-1, with D hard to call. The germline gives CDR1 DFQATT, CDR2 SNEGSKA (reference sequence). V dropped 4 bases and J dropped 3 bases, with 10 bases sitting between them. The CDR3 contains 12 residues. The CDR3 bases are TGCAGTGCTAATTTCCGAAACTACGAGCAGTACTTC. Amino acids: CSANFRNYEQYF.

Details on this clonotype: A much larger clone differs by one base, so this may be a read error. The rearrangement links TRBV11-1 to TRBJ2-1; weak D call: TRBD1 (5 bases). Germline V gene lookup returns CDR1 SGHAT and CDR2 FQDESV (reference sequence). The CDR3 has 15 residues. The CDR3 region is CACSFSGSPCNEQFF. The CDR3 coding sequence is TGTGCCTGCAGCTTTTCAGGGTCCCCCTGCAATGAGCAGTTCTTC.

The chain recombines TRBV6-1 with TRBJ2-7; the D gene could be TRBD1 or TRBD2 (5 bases each). V shed 9 bases and J shed 6 bases, with 12 bases lying between them. CDR3 length: 11 amino acids. Germline loops: CDR1 MNHNS, CDR2 SASEGT. CDR3 nucleotides: TGTGCCAGTGTGGGAGACAGCGAGCAGTACTTC. It translates to CASVGDSEQYF.

V gene TRBV4-1 combines with J gene TRBJ1-5; no firm D call. This CDR3 contains 16 residues. The V and J ends lost 4 bases and 2 bases respectively, with 15 bases between them. CDR1 and CDR2 (germline): MGHRA, YSYEKL. The CDR3 sequence is CASSRSRHGGNQPQHF. CDR3 DNA sequence: TGCGCCAGCAGCCGAAGCCGTCACGGTGGCAATCAGCCCCAGCATTTT.

This clonotype was detected many times. This chain joins TRBV7-2 and TRBJ1-1; D might be TRBD1 (5 bases). This CDR3 has 15 residues. Germline V gene lookup returns CDR1 SGHTA and CDR2 FQGNSA. V lost 0 bases and J 6 bases, leaving 14 bases between the germline ends. As DNA, the CDR3 is TGTGCCAGCAGCTTAGCGGCGGGACTGAGGGCTGAAGCTTTCTTT. Residues: CASSLAAGLRAEAFF.